This TCR beta chain was identified during a study of T cells after yellow fever vaccination. The V gene's germline CDR1 is SEHNR and CDR2 FQNEAQ (reference sequence). With 5 bases clipped from V and 4 bases from J, the junction kept 6 bases outside the gene matches. CDR3 size: 14 residues. TCRdb re-called the 5' RACE reads through MiXCR, storing one row per CDR3 protein. The data hold a few hundred thousand distinct CDR3 sequences, with around 4.5% observed a single time. Sample: PBMCs, taken 15 days after the yellow fever booster vaccination. The source is a young man who received the YFV17D yellow fever vaccine. J is TRBJ2-7 and V is TRBV7-9; 9 bases line up with TRBD2. DNA of the CDR3: TGTGCCAGCAGCCGTAGCGGGGGTGGATACGAGCAGTACTTC. Protein product: CASSRSGGGYEQYF.